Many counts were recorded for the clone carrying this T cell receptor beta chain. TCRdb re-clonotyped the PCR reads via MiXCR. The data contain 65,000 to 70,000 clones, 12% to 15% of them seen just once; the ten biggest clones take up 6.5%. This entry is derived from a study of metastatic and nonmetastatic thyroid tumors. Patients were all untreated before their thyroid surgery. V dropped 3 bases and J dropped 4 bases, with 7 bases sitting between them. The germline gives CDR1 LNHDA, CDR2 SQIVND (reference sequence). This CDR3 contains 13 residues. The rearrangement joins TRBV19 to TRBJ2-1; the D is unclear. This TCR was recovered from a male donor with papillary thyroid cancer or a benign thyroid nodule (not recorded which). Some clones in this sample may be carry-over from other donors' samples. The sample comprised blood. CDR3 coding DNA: TGTGCCAGTAGTATGGTCCGGTACAATGAGCAGTTCTTC. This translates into CASSMVRYNEQFF.